The clone carrying this T cell receptor beta chain was counted a single time. Its antigen is as yet unknown. At survey level, the immunoSEQ assay was run in its v3.0 version. Clones were read by immunoSEQ multiplex PCR, and TCRdb kept only the in-frame ones, dropping some. Of tens of thousands of clones in the sample, around nine tenths were seen once. This sample stems from a study of long-term antiretroviral therapy in people with HIV. As for the study in general: Earliest sampling preceded the 2015 immediate-ART recommendation by about a decade. Study-level results: Older ART regimens may have been in use when blood was drawn between the mid-2000s and the late 2010s. Increased diversity was seen after ART, yet it remained lower than in transplant donor controls. HIV repertoire CDR3 lengths ranged less widely than those of controls.

This material consisted of unsorted PBMCs, taken roughly 5 years after starting antiretroviral therapy. The sequence was collected from a woman between 40 and 50 years old with HIV.

The CDR3 region has the DNA TGTGCCAGCAGCTCCGCACGGGGGGAGGGCTACAATGAGCAGTTCTTC. Its protein product is CASSSARGEGYNEQFF. The genes are TRBV7-9 and TRBJ2-1; 7 bases fit TRBD2. Germline V gene sequence: CDR1 SEHNR, CDR2 FQNEAQ (reference sequence). The CDR3 covers 16 residues. J was trimmed by 3 bases and V by 4 bases; bases with no gene match: 9.